These 27 T cell receptor beta chains came from one sample sequenced in a study of post-analysis software for immune sequencing data. Regarding the study as a whole: Relative to controls, patients had five TRBV segments at higher frequency, with TRBV5-6, TRBV5-1 and TRBV20-1 among these.

No antigen is known for these receptors. Included in the TCR beta cDNA libraries were unique molecular identifiers. TCRdb analysed the PCR reads with MiXCR anew, one entry per CDR3 protein. This sample carries around 710,000 distinct CDR3 sequences, about 43% of them seen once, and the ten largest clones take roughly 4.5%. Material: blood. The receptors here all came from a girl aged 10 to 17 with multiple sclerosis.

The chain couples TRBV28 to TRBJ2-5; D remains ambiguous. The DNA matches TRBJ2-7 better at its end, which makes the J call doubtful. This CDR3 has 12 amino acids. Germline V gives CDR1 MDHEN, CDR2 SYDVKM. The CDR3 region is CASSPYRDEQYF. CDR3 sequence (DNA): TGTGCCAGCAGTCCCTACAGAGACGAGCAGTACTTC.

Details on this clonotype: A read error may explain this, as a much larger clone is one base away. This chain joins TRBV9 and TRBJ2-5; D unclear. CDR3 length: 14 residues. Between the trimmed V and J ends, which lost 0 bases and 11 bases, there was a span of 17 bases. Germline V CDR1 and CDR2: SGDLS, YYNGEE. CDR3 amino acids: CASSVAGHIHEQYF. The CDR3 DNA reads TGTGCCAGCAGCGTAGCGGGCCATATCCATGAGCAGTACTTC.

This clonotype was seen a handful of times. This chain uses TRBV6-1 with TRBJ2-1, with 11 bases identical to TRBD2. CDR1 and CDR2 from the germline V gene are MNHNS and SASEGT. Trimming cost V 4 bases and J 7 bases; bases outside gene matches: 9. The CDR3 has 16 amino acids. CDR3 nucleotides: TGTGCCAGCAGTGCACATCCGGGACTAGCGGTTAATGAGCAGTTCTTC. Translation: CASSAHPGLAVNEQFF.

This clonotype was picked up a small number of times. The J gene is TRBJ2-3, the V gene TRBV20-1; no clear D gene. In germline, CDR1 is DFQATT, CDR2 SNEGSKA (reference sequence). This CDR3 is built from 16 residues. Trimming cost V 0 bases and J 2 bases, with 15 bases left between them. This CDR3 reads CSARDSPRATTDTQYF. The CDR3 DNA is TGCAGTGCTAGAGATAGCCCTCGGGCCACCACAGATACGCAGTATTTT.

This clonotype has at least ten counts. The chain employs TRBV10-3 and TRBJ1-2; unclear D gene. Germline V gene lookup returns CDR1 ENHRY and CDR2 SYGVKD. The CDR3 contains 13 residues. Between the trimmed V and J ends, which lost 0 bases and 2 bases, there was a span of 4 bases. This chain's CDR3 is CAISESTNYGYTF. The CDR3 region has the DNA TGTGCCATCAGTGAGTCGACAAACTATGGCTACACCTTC.

This clonotype has just one count. The chain uses TRBV29-1 and TRBJ2-1, with TRBD2 matching over 13 bases. The CDR3 totals 17 residues. The germline V gene encodes CDR1 SQVTM and CDR2 ANQGSEA. With 4 bases clipped from V and 5 bases from J, the junction kept 11 bases outside the gene matches. CDR3 protein: CSVGRLAGGLIDNEQFF. CDR3 nucleotides: TGCAGCGTTGGAAGACTAGCGGGAGGATTAATCGACAATGAGCAGTTCTTC.

This chain joins TRBV2 and TRBJ2-1; TRBD2 matches at 14 bases. J was trimmed by 9 bases and V by 6 bases; bases with no gene match: 4. This CDR3 comprises 14 residues. The germline V gene has CDR1 SNHLY and CDR2 FYNNEI. The CDR3 nucleotides are TGTGCCAGCAGAGGGACTAGCGGGAGTTTTGAGCAGTTCTTC. Protein product: CASRGTSGSFEQFF.

This clonotype was picked up many times. V is TRBV29-1 and J is TRBJ2-7; D perhaps matches TRBD1 (6 bases). Germline CDR1 reads SQVTM; CDR2 reads ANQGSEA. The V end lost 6 bases, the J end lost 4 bases, and 13 bases lay between the germline ends. The CDR3 extends over 12 amino acids. The CDR3 reads CSVERDNYEQYF. The DNA of the CDR3 is TGCAGCGTCGAGAGGGACAATTACGAGCAGTACTTC.

This chain connects TRBV27 to TRBJ2-1, with 7 bases matching TRBD1. V dropped 2 bases and J dropped 4; count of bases not matched to a gene: 8. Looked up from germline, CDR1 is MNHEY and CDR2 is SMNVEV (reference sequence). CDR3 size: 16 residues. CDR3 coding DNA: TGTGCCAGCAGTTTAAACCGCAGGGGGTTGTACAATGAGCAGTTCTTC. Translating gives CASSLNRRGLYNEQFF.

Ten or more counts support this clonotype. The chain recombines TRBV10-3 with TRBJ2-1; TRBD2 is a possible D gene (5 bases). V was shortened by 7 bases and J by 2 bases, with 15 bases between the two germline ends. The CDR3 spans 15 residues. The germline V gene has CDR1 ENHRY and CDR2 SYGVKD. The CDR3 region has the DNA TGTGCCATCACCCCGGGATACCCAACCTACAATGAGCAGTTCTTC. Amino acid sequence: CAITPGYPTYNEQFF.

The chain combines TRBV3-1 with TRBJ1-2; D gene uncertain. The V gene lost 4 bases and the J gene lost 1 base, with 13 bases spanning the gap. The CDR3 is 15 residues long. CDR1 is LGHDT and CDR2 is YNNKEL in the germline V gene (reference sequence). The CDR3 loop is CASSPLGAGNYGYTF. CDR3 in DNA: TGTGCCAGCAGCCCTCTAGGAGCCGGTAACTATGGCTACACCTTC.

This clonotype has only a few counts. This chain joins TRBV7-9 and TRBJ2-4; no firm D call. Judging by the DNA end, TRBJ2-7 fits better; the J call may be wrong. The germline gives CDR1 SEHNR, CDR2 FQNEAQ (reference sequence). The CDR3 is made up of 13 amino acids. CDR3 DNA sequence: TGTGCCAGCAGGGACCAGGCGTCCTACGAGCAGTACTTC. Protein product: CASRDQASYEQYF.

This clonotype has just a few counts. The chain joins TRBV6-5 to TRBJ1-4, with 11 bases aligning to TRBD1. CDR1 and CDR2 from the germline V gene are MNHEY and SVGAGI. Trimming took 5 bases from V and 7 from J; bases not matched to a gene: 6. This CDR3 contains 15 residues. The CDR3 region is CASSRTGGAGEKLFF. CDR3 nucleotide sequence: TGTGCCAGCAGTCGGACAGGGGGCGCGGGTGAAAAACTGTTTTTT.

This clonotype was counted a few times. V is TRBV5-6 and J is TRBJ1-2, with D unresolved. This CDR3 contains 14 residues. V shed 0 bases and J shed 1 base, with 7 bases lying between them. Looked up from germline, CDR1 is SGHDT and CDR2 is YYEEEE. CDR3 in DNA: TGTGCCAGCAGCTTGGAAGGATTTAACTATGGCTACACCTTC. Translation gives CASSLEGFNYGYTF.

This clonotype has only a few counts. V usage is TRBV4-2 and J usage is TRBJ2-5, with a weak D call TRBD1 (5 bases). Germline V gene data show CDR1 as LGHNA and CDR2 as YNFKEQ. V lost 0 bases to trimming and J lost 4 bases, with 9 bases between them. This CDR3 contains 14 residues. The CDR3 region has the DNA TGTGCCAGCAGCCAAGAGTCCCAGGGAGAGACCCAGTACTTC. Amino acid sequence: CASSQESQGETQYF.

The chain couples TRBV20-1 to TRBJ2-7; 7 nucleotides match TRBD2. This CDR3 comprises 15 residues. J was trimmed by 2 bases and V by 1 base; bases with no gene match: 8. In germline, CDR1 is DFQATT, CDR2 SNEGSKA (reference sequence). The CDR3, as DNA: TGCAGTGCTAGAGTGTTCGGACTAGTCGCCTACGAGCAGTACTTC. Amino acid sequence: CSARVFGLVAYEQYF.

This clonotype has at least ten counts. This chain links TRBV10-2 with TRBJ2-1; a weak D match, TRBD2 (5 bases). The CDR3 runs 15 residues. V was shortened by 6 bases and J by 2 bases, with 14 bases between the two germline ends. CDR1 is WSHSY and CDR2 is SAAADI in the germline V gene. The CDR3 DNA sequence: TGCGCCAGCAGGGAGGATAGCTCCACCTACAATGAGCAGTTCTTC. Translating it yields CASREDSSTYNEQFF.

The rearrangement links TRBV5-1 to TRBJ2-5, with 8 bases matching TRBD1. The germline V gene has CDR1 SGHRS and CDR2 YFSETQ. The CDR3 has 16 residues. With 3 bases clipped from V and 1 base from J, the junction kept 8 bases outside the gene matches. In DNA form, the CDR3 reads TGCGCCAGCAGCTACGGGACAGGCAACCGCCAAGAGACCCAGTACTTC. As protein: CASSYGTGNRQETQYF. Variable domain in full (rest from reference TRBV5-1 and TRBJ2-5): KAGVTQTPRYLIKTRGQQVTLSCSPISGHRSVSWYQQTPGQGLQFLFEYFSETQRNKGNFPGRFSGRQFSNSRSEMNVSTLELGDSALYLCASSYGTGNRQETQYFGPGTRLLVL.

This chain uses TRBV7-2 with TRBJ2-7, with TRBD2 identical over 10 bases. This CDR3 has 18 amino acids. V lost 5 bases to trimming and J lost 0 bases; unmatched junction nucleotides: 13. Germline CDR1 reads SGHTA; CDR2 reads FQGNSA. In DNA, the CDR3 is TGTGCCAGCAGCACCGGACTAGCGGAGATCCCGAGCTCCTACGAGCAGTACTTC. The encoded protein is CASSTGLAEIPSSYEQYF.

This clonotype was found a few times. V gene TRBV12-3 or TRBV12-4 combines with J gene TRBJ2-7, with D unclear. Trimming shortened V by 3 bases and J by 0 bases, and 9 bases separated the two germline ends. The CDR3 contains 14 residues. The CDR3, as DNA: TGTGCCAGCAGTTTTCGACCGCCCTCCTACGAGCAGTACTTC. This codes for CASSFRPPSYEQYF.

The rearrangement joins TRBV4-3 to TRBJ1-1, with D unclear. This CDR3 comprises 12 residues. Deletions cut 2 bases from V and 4 bases from J, with 5 bases between. Per the germline V gene, CDR1 is LGHNA and CDR2 is YSLEER. DNA for the CDR3: TGCGCCAGCAGCCAATCTGGCACTGAAGCTTTCTTT. This sequence encodes CASSQSGTEAFF.

V usage is TRBV7-2 and J usage is TRBJ1-2, with D hard to call. The CDR3 spans 14 residues. V lost 0 bases and J lost 2, with 7 bases in between. CDR1 SGHTA and CDR2 FQGNSA come from the germline V gene. The CDR3, as DNA: TGTGCCAGCAGCTTAGCGCCGGTCAACTATGGCTACACCTTC. Its protein is CASSLAPVNYGYTF.

Turning to this clonotype: The conserved final phenylalanine or tryptophan is absent from the CDR3, which likely points to a read error. CDR3 residues: CASSLLAGQNEQFV. The CDR3 DNA follows: TGTGCCAGCAGCTTACTAGCGGGACAGAATGAGCAGTTCGTC. The chain combines TRBV11-2 with TRBJ2-1; 9 bases are shared with TRBD2. Germline trimming cut 2 bases from V and 7 bases from J; bases unmatched to any gene: 3. The CDR3 covers 14 residues. In germline, CDR1 is SGHAT, CDR2 FQNNGV.

This clonotype came up once. J is TRBJ1-2 and V is TRBV9; 7 nucleotides agree with TRBD1. With V trimmed by 3 bases and J by 5 bases, 7 bases remained unmatched. CDR1 SGDLS and CDR2 YYNGEE come from the germline V gene. The CDR3 runs 14 residues. The DNA of the CDR3 is TGTGCCAGCAGCGAGGGGGACAGTGAGTATGGCTACACCTTC. As protein: CASSEGDSEYGYTF.

In its sample, this clonotype was seen a few times. The chain uses TRBV4-1 and TRBJ2-7; the match to TRBD2 covers 8 bases. Trimming removed 0 bases from V and 0 bases from J; junction bases left unmatched: 4. Germline assignment: CDR1 MGHRA and CDR2 YSYEKL. The CDR3 totals 16 residues. CDR3 bases: TGCGCCAGCAGCCAAGAACTAGCGGCCCCCTCCTACGAGCAGTACTTC. Protein product: CASSQELAAPSYEQYF.

V usage is TRBV11-2 and J usage is TRBJ1-2, with 8 bases lining up with TRBD1. Germline V lookup: CDR1 SGHAT, CDR2 FQNNGV. Unmatched junction bases numbered 7, after V lost 5 bases and J lost 2 bases. The CDR3 is 15 amino acids. The CDR3 here is CASSTSRGQNYGYTF. As DNA, the CDR3 is TGTGCCAGCAGCACATCCAGGGGGCAGAACTATGGCTACACCTTC.

This clonotype occurred a few times. This sequence joins TRBV7-2 and TRBJ2-7; 8 nucleotides align to TRBD2. Germline CDR1 SGHTA, CDR2 FQGNSA. This CDR3 region has 15 residues. The J segment lost 4 bases and the V segment lost 5 bases, leaving 10 bases of the junction unmatched. In DNA form, the CDR3 reads TGTGCCAGCAGCCCCCGGAGCGGGAGTGGTTACGAGCAGTACTTC. Translation gives CASSPRSGSGYEQYF.